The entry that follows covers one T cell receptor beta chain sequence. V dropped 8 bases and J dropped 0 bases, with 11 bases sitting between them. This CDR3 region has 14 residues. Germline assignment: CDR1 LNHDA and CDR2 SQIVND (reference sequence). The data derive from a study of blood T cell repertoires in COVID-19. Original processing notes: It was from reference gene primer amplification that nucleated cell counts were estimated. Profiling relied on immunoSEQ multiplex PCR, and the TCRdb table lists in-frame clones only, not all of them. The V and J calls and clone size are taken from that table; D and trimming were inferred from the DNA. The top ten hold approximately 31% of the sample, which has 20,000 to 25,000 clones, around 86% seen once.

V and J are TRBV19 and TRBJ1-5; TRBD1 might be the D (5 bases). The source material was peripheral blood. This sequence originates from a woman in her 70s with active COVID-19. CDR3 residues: CASAGQTSNQPQHF. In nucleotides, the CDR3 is TGTGCCAGTGCCGGACAAACTAGCAATCAGCCCCAGCATTTT.